Below, 19 T cell receptor beta chains from the same sample are listed, as sequenced in a study of T cells in localized non-small cell lung cancer. Profiled with immunoSEQ multiplex PCR; TCRdb holds only in-frame clones, not every one. The sample lists about 2,900 clones, 25% occurring once. This specimen was lung tumor tissue, taken before any cancer treatment. The receptors derive from a male donor aged 60 or over with stage III lung adenocarcinoma.

V is TRBV5-1 and J is TRBJ1-3, with D perhaps TRBD1 (5 bases). Germline V lookup: CDR1 SGHRS, CDR2 YFSETQ. V was cut by 3 bases and J by 4 bases, with 11 bases left in between. The CDR3 is 14 amino acids. The CDR3 protein is CASSSGSGGNTIYF. The CDR3 DNA is TGCGCCAGCAGCTCCGGCTCAGGGGGAAACACCATATATTTT.

The chain employs TRBV11-3 and TRBJ1-2; TRBD1 aligns across 8 bases. V lost 1 base to trimming and J lost 4 bases; unmatched junction nucleotides: 5. This CDR3 has 15 residues. The germline V gene has CDR1 SGHNT and CDR2 YENEEA. CDR3 DNA: TGTGCCAGCAGCTTAGTTTCAGGGGGCGCCTATGGCTACACCTTC. The encoded protein is CASSLVSGGAYGYTF.

This clone is classed as large. The rearrangement uses TRBV11-3 and TRBJ1-2; 9 bases match TRBD1. The V and J ends lost 5 bases and 2 bases, in that order; junction bases with no gene match: 12. The CDR3 extends over 17 amino acids. The germline gives CDR1 SGHNT, CDR2 YENEEA. For the CDR3, the DNA is TGTGCCAGCAGCCCTGCGGGGACAGGGCTTGACAACTATGGCTACACCTTC. It specifies CASSPAGTGLDNYGYTF.

This chain uses TRBV29-1 with TRBJ2-5; 8 nucleotides align to TRBD1. The CDR3 totals 13 residues. Germline CDR1 SQVTM, CDR2 ANQGSEA. Germline trimming cut 5 bases from V and 5 bases from J; bases unmatched to any gene: 7. The CDR3 protein is CSVSGGLVETQYF. As DNA, the CDR3 is TGCAGCGTTTCAGGGGGCCTCGTGGAGACCCAGTACTTC.

This chain uses TRBV10-2 with TRBJ1-1; possible D gene TRBD1, 6 bases. With 5 bases removed from V and 1 base from J, the gap between germline ends came to 14 bases. The CDR3 spans 15 residues. Germline CDR1 and CDR2: WSHSY and SAAADI. For the CDR3, the DNA is TGCGCCAGCAGTTCACAGGGAAAGGGGAACACTGAAGCTTTCTTT. Translating it yields CASSSQGKGNTEAFF.

The gene calls are TRBV10-2 and TRBJ2-7; the D call may be TRBD1 or TRBD2 (5 bases each). The CDR3 has 12 residues. V lost 8 bases and J 4 bases, leaving 12 bases between the germline ends. Germline V gene lookup returns CDR1 WSHSY and CDR2 SAAADI. The CDR3 reads CASQRGVYEQYF. The CDR3 nucleotides read TGCGCCAGCCAAAGGGGAGTTTACGAGCAGTACTTC.

The J gene is TRBJ1-2, the V gene TRBV9; D possibly corresponds to TRBD1 (6 bases). The CDR3 has 15 residues. The V end lost 2 bases, the J end lost 10 bases, and 21 bases lay between the germline ends. Germline CDR1 is SGDLS and CDR2 is YYNGEE. The CDR3 DNA sequence: TGTGCCAGCAGCGTCATACCGACAGGTTCGGAGGACTACACCTTC. Translating gives CASSVIPTGSEDYTF.

This sequence joins TRBV19 and TRBJ2-1; D is unclear. Per germline, CDR1 LNHDA and CDR2 SQIVND (reference sequence). The length of the CDR3 is 17 residues. V was clipped by 0 bases and J by 0 bases, with 12 bases between them. In DNA, the CDR3 is TGTGCCAGTAGTATAGAGCCCCTCTTATCCTCCTACAATGAGCAGTTCTTC. It encodes CASSIEPLLSSYNEQFF.

This clone showed up just a few times. The chain uses TRBV6-8 and TRBJ1-2; no definite D call. The CDR3 totals 14 residues. Germline assignment: CDR1 MNHGY and CDR2 SAAAGT. V was pared by 7 bases and J by 0 bases, with 12 bases between. The DNA of the CDR3 is TGTGCCAGCACCGAATACCTTGCTAACTATGGCTACACCTTC. The encoded protein is CASTEYLANYGYTF.

In this sample, this clone turned up a few times. The CDR3 nucleotides are TGTGCCAGCAGCTCGGAGGGACCGTCGGGGGGTGAAAAACTGTTTTTT. It translates to CASSSEGPSGGEKLFF. This rearrangement joins TRBV7-5 to TRBJ1-4. TRBV7-5 is deemed a pseudogene. CDR3 length equals 16 residues.

The rearrangement links TRBV19 to TRBJ2-7; D perhaps matches TRBD1 (7 bases). Germline CDR1 reads LNHDA; CDR2 reads SQIVND (reference sequence). The V end lost 8 bases, the J end lost 3 bases, and 11 bases lay between the germline ends. This CDR3 contains 12 residues. The CDR3 coding sequence is TGTGCCAGTTCCAGGGGGGACTACGAGCAGTACTTC. It translates to CASSRGDYEQYF. The full variable domain, completed using reference TRBV19 and TRBJ2-7, is DGGITQSPKYLFRKEGQNVTLSCEQNLNHDAMYWYRQDPGQGLRLIYYSQIVNDFQKGDIAEGYSVSREKKESFPLTVTSAQKNPTAFYLCASSRGDYEQYFGPGTRLTVT.

J is TRBJ1-1 and V is TRBV18; TRBD1 is a possible D gene (5 bases). This CDR3 is 16 amino acids long. V dropped 1 base and J dropped 2 bases, with 14 bases sitting between them. CDR1 and CDR2 from the germline V gene are KGHSH and LQKENI. In DNA form, the CDR3 reads TGTGCCAGCTCACCACAGATCGGGGGGGGAAACACTGAAGCTTTCTTT. It encodes CASSPQIGGGNTEAFF. The full variable domain, with the rest looked up from reference TRBV18 and TRBJ1-1, is NAGVMQNPRHLVRRRGQEARLRCSPMKGHSHVYWYRQLPEEGLKFMVYLQKENIIDESGMPKERFSAEFPKEGPSILRIQQVVRGDSAAYFCASSPQIGGGNTEAFFGQGTRLTVV.

The rearrangement uses TRBV6-8 and TRBJ2-2, with 11 bases that match TRBD2. The CDR3 is 15 amino acids. Germline assignment: CDR1 MNHGY and CDR2 SAAAGT. Germline trimming cut 6 bases from V and 1 base from J; bases unmatched to any gene: 1. CDR3 sequence reads: CASRGLAGNTGELFF. As DNA, the CDR3 is TGTGCCAGCAGAGGACTAGCGGGGAACACCGGGGAGCTGTTTTTT.

This clone was recorded a few times. This sequence joins TRBV28 and TRBJ2-2; the match to TRBD2 covers 7 bases. Looked up from germline, CDR1 is MDHEN and CDR2 is SYDVKM. Unmatched junction bases numbered 8, after V lost 6 bases and J lost 4 bases. The length of the CDR3 is 15 residues. The CDR3 spells CASSLGGSGTGELFF. CDR3 DNA sequence: TGTGCCAGCAGCCTCGGGGGGTCGGGCACCGGGGAGCTGTTTTTT.

The V call is TRBV9, the J call TRBJ1-3; D may be TRBD1 (6 bases). Germline lookup yields CDR1 SGDLS and CDR2 YYNGEE. The V and J ends lost 5 bases and 1 base respectively, with 19 bases between them. This CDR3 has 17 amino acids. For the CDR3, the DNA is TGTGCCAGCAGGGCGAAGACAGGCCTGGGGTCTGGAAACACCATATATTTT. Protein product: CASRAKTGLGSGNTIYF.

This clone was observed a handful of times. The CDR3 nucleotides read TGTGCCAGCTCACCCCAGTTAGGGGATCCCAACTATGGCTACACCTTC. Its translation: CASSPQLGDPNYGYTF. The V gene is TRBV18, the J gene TRBJ1-2; perhaps TRBD1 as D (5 bases). Germline V lookup: CDR1 KGHSH, CDR2 LQKENI. The ends were cut back, 3 bases at V and 2 bases at J, with 16 bases in the middle. This CDR3 is built from 16 residues.

This clone is judged medium-sized (0.01 to 0.1%). The gene calls are TRBV8-2 and TRBJ2-3; TRBD2, the table's D call, lacks a check against the DNA. TRBV8-2 is a pseudogene segment. The CDR3 is made up of 14 amino acids. CDR3 nucleotides: TGTGCCAGCAGTCTGACTAGCGGGAAAGATACGCAGTATTTT. Amino acids: CASSLTSGKDTQYF.

Sample share makes this clone medium-sized. V gene TRBV6-8 combines with J gene TRBJ1-3; 8 positions match TRBD1. J gave up 2 bases and V 8 bases, and 5 bases lay outside the gene matches. Germline CDR1 and CDR2: MNHGY and SAAAGT. There are 14 residues in the CDR3. DNA for the CDR3: TGTGCCAGCTCCAGGGGGCAAACTGGAAACACCATATATTTT. As protein: CASSRGQTGNTIYF.

In its sample, this clone was seen a few times. The V gene is TRBV6-8, the J gene TRBJ2-5, with 11 bases matching TRBD2. Germline V CDR1 and CDR2: MNHGY, SAAAGT. Trimming at V came to 10 bases and at J to 1 base, leaving 8 bases not matched to a gene. The CDR3 is 15 residues long. CDR3 nucleotides: TGTGCCACAAAACCGGGACTAGCGGTCCAAGAGACCCAGTACTTC. The encoded protein is CATKPGLAVQETQYF.